This T cell receptor beta chain originates from a study of T cells in Graves' hyperthyroidism and ophthalmopathy. TCR beta CDR3 regions were amplified from RNA transcripts. First-round RT-PCR of the TCR CDR3 relied on the HTBI primer set. TCRdb passed the multiplex PCR reads through MiXCR, listing each CDR3 protein once. The data contain 400,000 to 500,000 distinct CDR3 sequences, roughly 14% of them singletons. V lost 5 bases, J lost 6 bases, and 7 bases stayed unmatched. Germline loops: CDR1 SGHAT, CDR2 FQNNGV. The CDR3 is made up of 14 amino acids. For ophthalmopathy patients, the Clinical Activity Score was at least 3 and the NOSPECS grade at least 4; duration was under 3 months. The table lists this clonotype with many counts.

This clonotype was obtained from a man between 18 and 29 years old with Graves' ophthalmopathy. The specimen sequenced was blood. V gene TRBV11-2 combines with J gene TRBJ1-1; 9 bases line up with TRBD1. The CDR3 DNA follows: TGTGCCAGCAGCACGGACAGGGGATCGTCTGAAGCTTTCTTT. Translated, it gives CASSTDRGSSEAFF. Together with reference TRBV11-2 and TRBJ1-1, the CDR3 gives the full variable domain: EAGVAQSPRYKIIEKRQSVAFWCNPISGHATLYWYQQILGQGPKLLIQFQNNGVVDDSQLPKDRFSAERLKGVDSTLKIQPAKLEDSAVYLCASSTDRGSSEAFFGQGTRLTVV.